This T cell receptor beta chain came from a study of T cells in Graves' hyperthyroidism and ophthalmopathy. Uncontrolled infection, other autoimmune disease, pregnancy or lactation barred patients from enrollment. The source material, RNA transcripts, was used to amplify TCR beta CDR3 regions. The study used the HTBI primer set for a first-round RT-PCR of the TCR CDR3. Each CDR3 protein is one row after TCRdb ran MiXCR on the multiplex PCR reads. The top ten clones hold around 21% of a sample with fewer than 200,000 distinct CDR3 sequences, about 9% of them seen once. The CDR3 covers 16 residues. V was clipped by 3 bases and J by 6 bases, with 18 bases between them. Germline CDR1 KGHSH, CDR2 LQKENI.

The receptor was derived from a young woman with Graves' hyperthyroidism that later progressed to Graves' ophthalmopathy. The V call is TRBV18, the J call TRBJ1-3; D not resolved. The sample comprised blood. CDR3 bases: TGTGCCAGCTCACCCCCGGGCAGGCGGTCGATAAACACCATATATTTT. Its translation is CASSPPGRRSINTIYF.